Listed below are T cell receptor beta chains from one sample, sequenced in a study of Ad26.COV2.S vaccination and SARS-CoV-2 variants. TCRdb keeps only in-frame clones here, not all; method: immunoSEQ multiplex PCR. The sample includes more than 300,000 clones, 75% to 90% of them seen just once. The source material was peripheral blood, sampled in a trial of Ad26.COV2.S vaccine versus placebo. These TCRs come from a person aged 18-60 years who received the Ad26.COV2.S COVID-19 vaccine or a placebo. CDR3s include the opening cysteine and the closing phenylalanine or tryptophan. A D gene is named only where the DNA matches it firmly. Rows give clone size only sometimes, using once, few, many, or a class for an expanded clone.

d_gene	j_gene	abundance	v_gene	CDR3aa	CDR3nt
NA	TRBJ1-4	NA	TRBV30	CAWRQGKLSINEKLFF	TGTGCCTGGAGACAGGGAAAGTTGTCGATTAATGAAAAACTGTTTTTT
NA	TRBJ2-7	NA	TRBV7-8	CASPPYAEIYEQYF	TGTGCCAGCCCTCCGTACGCTGAGATCTACGAGCAGTACTTC
NA	TRBJ2-3	NA	TRBV10-3	CAISEGGSTDTQYF	TGTGCCATCAGTGAAGGGGGAAGCACAGATACGCAGTATTTT
NA	TRBJ1-2	NA	TRBV18	CASSRDTGVAGYTF	TGTGCCAGCTCACGGGACACCGGAGTTGCTGGCTACACCTTC
NA	TRBJ1-1	NA	TRBV6-5	CASSRDTTNTEAFF	TGTGCCAGCAGCAGGGACACTACCAACACTGAAGCTTTCTTT
NA	TRBJ2-7	NA	TRBV9	CASSVLPETSEQYF	TGTGCCAGCAGCGTACTACCCGAGACTAGCGAGCAGTACTTC
TRBD1	TRBJ2-5	once	TRBV9	CASSVAPAGTGGETQYF	TGTGCCAGCAGCGTAGCACCGGCCGGGACAGGAGGAGAGACCCAGTACTTC
TRBD1	TRBJ2-2	NA	TRBV28	CASRLLEGRGRFTGELFF	TGTGCCAGCAGACTCCTAGAGGGCAGGGGGCGCTTTACCGGGGAGCTGTTTTTT
NA	TRBJ2-3	NA	TRBV10-3	CAISEGQFTDTQYF	TGTGCCATCAGTGAAGGACAGTTCACAGATACGCAGTATTTT
NA	TRBJ2-2	NA	TRBV7-2	CASSLATPIGTGELFF	TGTGCCAGCAGCCTAGCCACACCCATCGGTACCGGGGAGCTGTTTTTT
NA	TRBJ1-4	NA	TRBV2	CASRPRQPTNEKLFF	TGTGCCAGCAGACCCCGGCAGCCCACTAATGAAAAACTGTTTTTT
NA	TRBJ2-3	NA	TRBV7-2	CASSFLSTDTQYF	TGTGCCAGCAGCTTCCTCAGCACAGATACGCAGTATTTT
TRBD1	TRBJ2-4	NA	TRBV7-6	CASSLGQGSSKNIQYF	TGTGCCAGCAGCCTCGGACAGGGCTCGTCCAAAAACATTCAGTACTTC
NA	TRBJ1-4	once	TRBV6-6	CASRGGNEKLFF	TGTGCCAGCAGGGGGGGGAATGAAAAACTGTTTTTT
TRBD1	TRBJ2-5	NA	TRBV5-4	CASSRRQGEGETQYF	TGTGCCAGCAGCCGACGACAGGGTGAAGGAGAGACCCAGTACTTC
TRBD1	TRBJ1-1	NA	TRBV13	CASSPGTGANTEAFF	TGTGCCAGCAGCCCCGGGACAGGGGCGAACACTGAAGCTTTCTTT
TRBD1	TRBJ2-3	NA	TRBV7-3	CASSLEGTGSTDTQYF	TGTGCCAGCAGCTTAGAGGGGACAGGGAGCACAGATACGCAGTATTTT
NA	TRBJ2-3	NA	TRBV29-1	CSVERDVASDTQYF	TGCAGCGTTGAGAGGGATGTCGCTTCAGATACGCAGTATTTT
NA	TRBJ1-6	NA	TRBV7-9	CASSPYGQAYSPLHF	TGTGCCAGCAGCCCCTACGGACAAGCTTATTCACCCCTCCACTTT
NA	TRBJ1-1	NA	TRBV5-1	CASSLAPLEDTEAFF	TGCGCCAGCAGCTTGGCGCCGCTTGAGGACACTGAAGCTTTCTTT
NA	TRBJ1-6	NA	TRBV27	CASSSALLNSPLHF	TGTGCCAGCAGTTCGGCCCTCCTTAATTCACCCCTCCACTTT
TRBD1	TRBJ2-1	NA	TRBV6-6	CASSRRNDRGYNEQFF	TGTGCCAGCAGCCGACGGAATGACAGGGGGTACAATGAGCAGTTCTTC
NA	TRBJ2-1	NA	TRBV5-4	CASSPRTATLANEQFF	TGTGCCAGCAGCCCAAGGACAGCCACCTTAGCCAATGAGCAGTTCTTC
TRBD2	TRBJ2-1	NA	TRBV9	CASRPLAGGAHEQFF	TGTGCCAGCAGACCACTAGCGGGAGGTGCCCATGAGCAGTTCTTC
TRBD2	TRBJ2-2	NA	TRBV6-5	CASSYSGTIAGELFF	TGTGCCAGCAGTTACTCGGGGACTATCGCTGGGGAGCTGTTTTTT
NA	TRBJ1-6	NA	TRBV7-2	CAGRTRYNSPLHF	TGTGCCGGAAGGACACGATATAATTCACCCCTCCACTTT
TRBD1	TRBJ2-7	NA	TRBV6-2/TRBV6-3	CASSSTSVGQGALPYEQYF	TGTGCCAGCAGTTCTACCTCCGTGGGACAGGGGGCGCTTCCCTACGAGCAGTACTTC
TRBD1	TRBJ2-7	once	TRBV5-1	CASSLGGGFPHEQYF	TGCGCCAGCAGCTTGGGAGGGGGCTTCCCCCACGAGCAGTACTTC
NA	TRBJ1-1	NA	TRBV4-2	CASSQSGAVGALGTEAFF	TGTGCCAGCAGCCAATCTGGAGCTGTCGGGGCCCTGGGGACTGAAGCTTTCTTT
NA	TRBJ2-1	NA	TRBV3-1/TRBV3-2	CASSQVRLGQFF	TGTGCCAGCAGCCAAGTGAGGTTAGGGCAGTTCTTC
TRBD2	TRBJ2-3	NA	TRBV4-2	CASSREAGYTDTQYF	TGTGCCAGCAGCCGGGAAGCGGGGTACACAGATACGCAGTATTTT
NA	TRBJ1-2	once	TRBV11-2	CASRGLSGFANYGYTF	TGTGCCAGCAGAGGACTCAGCGGCTTCGCTAACTATGGCTACACCTTC
NA	TRBJ2-7	NA	TRBV12-3/TRBV12-4	CASSLRQDYEQYF	TGTGCCAGCAGTTTAAGACAAGACTACGAGCAGTACTTC
NA	TRBJ1-5	NA	TRBV19	CASRSWSNQPQHF	TGTGCCAGCCGCTCTTGGAGCAATCAGCCCCAGCATTTT
NA	TRBJ2-4	NA	TRBV3-1/TRBV3-2	CASSQGGGNIQYF	TGTGCCAGCAGCCAAGGTGGGGGGAACATTCAGTACTTC
NA	TRBJ1-2	NA	TRBV2	CASSVDRQALGYGYTF	TGTGCCAGCAGTGTGGATAGACAGGCCCTGGGCTATGGCTACACCTTC
NA	TRBJ2-5	once	TRBV5-4	CASSANKGHRETQYF	TGTGCCAGCAGCGCTAACAAAGGACACCGAGAGACCCAGTACTTC
TRBD2	TRBJ2-1	NA	TRBV24-1	CATSGFGRAGERSYNEQFF	TGTGCCACCAGTGGATTCGGGAGGGCCGGAGAGAGGTCCTACAATGAGCAGTTCTTC
NA	TRBJ2-7	NA	TRBV3-1/TRBV3-2	CASSQGTADEQYF	TGTGCCAGCAGCCAAGGGACAGCCGACGAGCAGTACTTC
TRBD2	TRBJ2-7	NA	TRBV6-5	CASVKTSGGNEQYF	TGTGCCAGCGTAAAGACTAGCGGGGGAAACGAGCAGTACTTC
NA	TRBJ2-7	NA	TRBV10-3	CAISEAGSSYEQYF	TGTGCCATCAGTGAGGCAGGGAGCTCCTACGAGCAGTACTTC
TRBD1	TRBJ1-1	NA	TRBV5-4	CASGRDSLFEAFF	TGTGCCAGCGGTAGGGACAGTTTGTTTGAAGCTTTCTTT
NA	TRBJ1-2	once	TRBV11-3	CASSLGRLDGANGYTF	TGTGCCAGCAGCTTAGGAAGGCTGGACGGAGCGAATGGCTACACCTTC
NA	TRBJ1-1	once	TRBV28	CASSLEASQGFGTEAFF	TGTGCCAGCAGTTTAGAGGCCTCACAGGGTTTCGGGACTGAAGCTTTCTTT
NA	TRBJ1-2	NA	TRBV5-6	CASSLAVEEGSYGYTF	TGTGCCAGCAGCTTGGCGGTGGAGGAGGGATCCTATGGCTACACCTTC
NA	TRBJ1-5	NA	TRBV7-9	CASSLGVNQPQHF	TGTGCCAGCAGCTTAGGGGTCAATCAGCCCCAGCATTTT
NA	TRBJ1-3	many	TRBV7-8	CASSNQADGNTIYF	TGTGCCAGCAGCAACCAGGCTGATGGAAACACCATATATTTT
NA	TRBJ2-7	NA	TRBV5-6	CASSLFSGGRPAYEQYF	TGTGCCAGCAGCTTGTTTAGTGGGGGAAGGCCCGCCTACGAGCAGTACTTC
NA	TRBJ2-5	NA	TRBV5-4	CASSPGGHTQETQYF	TGTGCCAGCAGCCCCGGCGGCCATACACAAGAGACCCAGTACTTC
NA	TRBJ2-7	NA	TRBV12-3/TRBV12-4	CASSLSLHEQYF	TGTGCCAGCAGTTTGTCATTACACGAGCAGTACTTC
TRBD1	TRBJ2-7	NA	TRBV6-5	CASRDSGTDEQYF	TGTGCCAGCAGAGATTCCGGGACAGACGAGCAGTACTTC
NA	TRBJ1-6	NA	TRBV6-5	CASSYSTNSPLHF	TGTGCCAGCAGTTACTCTACTAATTCACCCCTCCACTTT